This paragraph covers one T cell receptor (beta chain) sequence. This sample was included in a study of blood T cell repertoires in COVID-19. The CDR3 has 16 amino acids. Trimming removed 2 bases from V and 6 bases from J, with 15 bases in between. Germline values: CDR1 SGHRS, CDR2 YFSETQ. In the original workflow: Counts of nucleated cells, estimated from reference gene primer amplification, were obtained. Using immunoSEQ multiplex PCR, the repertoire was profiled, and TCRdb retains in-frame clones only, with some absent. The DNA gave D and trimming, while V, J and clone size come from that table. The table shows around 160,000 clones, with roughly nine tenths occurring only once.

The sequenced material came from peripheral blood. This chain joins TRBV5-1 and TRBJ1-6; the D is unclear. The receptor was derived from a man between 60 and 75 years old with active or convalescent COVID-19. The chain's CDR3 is CASSFGRTGSNSPLHF. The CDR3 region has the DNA TGCGCCAGCAGCTTTGGGAGGACGGGGAGTAATTCACCCCTCCACTTT. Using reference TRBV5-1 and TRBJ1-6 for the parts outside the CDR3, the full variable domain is KAGVTQTPRYLIKTRGQQVTLSCSPISGHRSVSWYQQTPGQGLQFLFEYFSETQRNKGNFPGRFSGRQFSNSRSEMNVSTLELGDSALYLCASSFGRTGSNSPLHFGNGTRLTVT.